This T cell receptor beta chain was identified in a study of Tregs in tolerant kidney transplant recipients (dated by TCRdb to 2018 to 2020). As for the study more broadly: TCRbeta sequencing was used in the study to identify donor-specific regulatory T cells before combined kidney and bone marrow transplantation, and the identified cells were then tracked after transplant. Study-level results and caveats: For some patients the PCR primers changed over time, which made it impossible to compare the samples from those patients at the nucleotide level. The study was limited by small patient numbers, and the findings need validation in larger populations and under other immunosuppression protocols. Expanding Tregs with activated donor B cells appeared to identify the most biologically relevant and donor-specific TCRbeta repertoire. Biological reproducibility was not directly addressed, though technical replication error appeared minimal. In tolerant patients, the expansion of donor-specific Tregs was greater than global Treg expansion, suggesting that the expansion was antigen-driven rather than nonspecific.

As regards this clone: What this receptor recognizes is not known. No qualities accompany the bases; no much larger clone lies one base away.

Transplants used related donors with nonmyeloablative bone marrow transplantation; mixed chimerism was transient in the human trials. Unstimulated Tregs (CD4+CD25+CD127-), CD4+ non-Tregs (CD4+CD25-), CD4 and CD8 cells were FACS-sorted from thawed PBMCs. The patients were a handful of recipients of combined kidney and bone marrow transplants from the ITN036ST trial, and samples were available only for these trial subjects. Healthy control blood was processed to PBMCs by Ficoll density gradient and cryopreserved, and patient PBMCs were collected before and after transplant. For TCRbeta CDR3 sequencing, genomic DNA was extracted from sorted cells using the QIAGEN DNeasy Blood and Tissue Kit. High-throughput TCRbeta CDR3 sequencing was carried out commercially through immunoSEQ, with PCR amplification with bias correction and internal controls included. Regarding the original processing steps: A unique productive TCRbeta sequence was defined by the CDR3 nucleotide sequence when primers matched, and otherwise by the CDR3 amino acid sequence together with the Vbeta and Jbeta genes. To correct for sorting error, sequences found in more than one sorted population at a frequency ratio of 2:1 or less were discarded, and the remaining shared sequences were assigned to the population with the higher frequency. Donor-reactive sequences were defined as at least 5-fold expanded in CFSE-low cells versus unstimulated cells, with frequency of at least 0.01% in CFSE-low cells. Repertoire divergence was quantified by Jensen-Shannon divergence calculated from the top 100 TCRbeta sequences ranked by frequency. For any sample with multiple sequencing runs, sorting error was corrected in each run separately before the runs were pooled. TCRdb carries this immuneACCESS record with in-frame sequences only. Its versions omit some clonotypes, under half of them owing to an unresolved V gene in the studies checked, with the rest unexplained. The DNA gave D and trimming, while V, J and clone size come from that table. Across this sample there are tens of thousands of clones, with roughly 93% seen only once. The ten largest clones take up roughly 1.7% of the sample.

This sequence originates from a human patient who received a combined kidney and bone marrow transplant. In patients who had a transplant, some T cells may come from the graft donor. The source was CD4+ T cells from blood (PBMCs), collected 12 months after the transplant.

The CDR3 in this case is CSVDRGGTEAFF. The sequence in DNA is TGCAGCGTCGACAGGGGGGGGACGGAAGCTTTCTTT. This chain joins TRBV29-1 to TRBJ1-1, and TRBD1 aligns with 9 junction nucleotides. V ends up 6 bases short and J 8 bases short, with an unmatched junction base count of 7. Measured from the cysteine to the phenylalanine, the CDR3 is 12 residues long. Only CDR3 DNA is held: 36 bases, read in frame from base 1. CDR1 is given as SQVTM and CDR2 as ANQGSEA, both from the germline V gene.